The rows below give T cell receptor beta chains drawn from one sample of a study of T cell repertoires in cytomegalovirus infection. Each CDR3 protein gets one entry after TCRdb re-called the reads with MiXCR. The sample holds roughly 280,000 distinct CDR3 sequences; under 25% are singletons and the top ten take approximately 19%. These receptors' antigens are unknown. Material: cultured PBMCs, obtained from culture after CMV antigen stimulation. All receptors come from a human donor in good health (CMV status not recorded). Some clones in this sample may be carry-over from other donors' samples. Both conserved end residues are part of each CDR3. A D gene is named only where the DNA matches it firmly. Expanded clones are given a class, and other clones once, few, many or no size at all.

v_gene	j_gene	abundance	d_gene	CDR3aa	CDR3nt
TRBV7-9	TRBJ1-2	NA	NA	CASSFAWGTNYGYTF	TGTGCCAGCAGCTTCGCGTGGGGAACTAACTATGGCTACACCTTC
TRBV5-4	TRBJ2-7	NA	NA	CASSGTSLYEQYF	TGTGCCAGCAGCGGTACCAGCCTCTACGAGCAGTACTTC
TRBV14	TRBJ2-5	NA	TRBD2	CASSPPGLAAQETQYF	TGTGCCAGCAGCCCTCCCGGACTAGCGGCCCAAGAGACCCAGTACTTC
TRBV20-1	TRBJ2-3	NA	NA	CSAAPGTSTSTDTQYF	TGCAGTGCCGCCCCCGGGACCTCAACTAGCACAGATACGCAGTATTTT
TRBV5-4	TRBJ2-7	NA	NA	CASSLKGGGEQYF	TGTGCCAGCAGCTTGAAGGGTGGAGGCGAGCAGTACTTC
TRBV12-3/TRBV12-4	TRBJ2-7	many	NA	CASGRWSGHEQYF	TGTGCCAGCGGCCGGTGGTCGGGCCACGAGCAGTACTTC
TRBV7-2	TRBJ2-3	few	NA	CASSAVLDTQYF	TGTGCCAGCAGTGCAGTGCTAGATACGCAGTATTTT
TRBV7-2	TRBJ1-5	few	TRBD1	CASSSGTGLIQPQHF	TGTGCCAGCAGCTCAGGGACAGGGCTTATTCAGCCCCAGCATTTT
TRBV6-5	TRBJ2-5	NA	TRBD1	CASSYSRGLQETQYF	TGTGCCAGCAGCTATTCCAGGGGGCTCCAAGAGACCCAGTACTTC
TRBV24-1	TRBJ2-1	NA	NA	CATSDFRRELFF	TGTGCCACCAGTGATTTTCGGCGGGAACTGTTCTTC
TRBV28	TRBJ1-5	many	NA	CASSDAGLSNQPQHF	TGTGCCAGCAGCGACGCAGGGTTGAGCAATCAGCCCCAGCATTTT
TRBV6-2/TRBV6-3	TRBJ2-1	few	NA	CASSYMVTGRLYNEQFF	TGTGCCAGCAGTTACATGGTGACAGGTCGACTCTACAATGAGCAGTTCTTC
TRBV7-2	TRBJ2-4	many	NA	CASSLFYGHLGAKNIQYF	TGTGCCAGCAGCTTATTCTACGGGCACTTAGGGGCCAAAAACATTCAGTACTTC
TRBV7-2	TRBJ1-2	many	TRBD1	CASSFQSSPGGSGYTF	TGTGCCAGCAGCTTCCAATCAAGTCCAGGGGGCTCAGGCTACACCTTC
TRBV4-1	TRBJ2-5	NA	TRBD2	CASSRLSGNGQETQYF	TGTGCCAGCAGCCGACTTAGCGGGAACGGACAAGAGACCCAGTACTTC
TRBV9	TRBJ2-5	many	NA	CASSVATGYEETQYF	TGTGCCAGCAGCGTAGCTACAGGATATGAGGAGACCCAGTACTTC
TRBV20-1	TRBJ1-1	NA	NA	CSARGRGTEAFF	TGCAGTGCTAGAGGCAGGGGCACTGAAGCTTTCTTT
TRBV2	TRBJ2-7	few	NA	CAGEVGKGRNLYEQYF	TGTGCCGGCGAAGTGGGCAAGGGACGGAATCTCTACGAGCAGTACTTC
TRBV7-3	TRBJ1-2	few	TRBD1	CASSLNRGDGYTF	TGTGCCAGCAGCTTAAACAGGGGAGATGGCTACACCTTC
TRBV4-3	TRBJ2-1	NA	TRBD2	CASSQVGASGSSYNEQFF	TGCGCCAGCAGCCAAGTAGGGGCTAGCGGGAGTTCCTACAATGAGCAGTTCTTC
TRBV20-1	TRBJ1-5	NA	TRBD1	CSATGQSNQPQHF	TGCAGTGCTACGGGACAGAGCAATCAGCCCCAGCATTTT
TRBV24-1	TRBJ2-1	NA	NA	CATSVTGTLYNEQFF	TGTGCCACCAGTGTTACCGGGACACTTTACAATGAGCAGTTCTTC
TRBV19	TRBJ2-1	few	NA	CASRQGGRSYNEQFF	TGTGCCAGTAGACAGGGCGGGAGATCCTACAATGAGCAGTTCTTC
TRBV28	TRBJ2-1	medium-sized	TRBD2	CASSIRTSGRLREQFF	TGTGCCAGCAGTATTCGGACTAGCGGGAGGTTGCGTGAGCAGTTCTTC
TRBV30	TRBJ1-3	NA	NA	CAWNQGLSGNTIYF	TGTGCCTGGAACCAGGGACTGTCGGGAAACACCATATATTTT
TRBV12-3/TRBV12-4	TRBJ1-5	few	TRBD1	CASTRTGGNQPQHF	TGTGCCAGCACCAGGACAGGGGGAAATCAGCCCCAGCATTTT
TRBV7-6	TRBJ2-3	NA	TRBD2	CASSLGPSGNTQYF	TGTGCCAGCAGCTTAGGTCCTAGCGGGAATACGCAGTATTTT
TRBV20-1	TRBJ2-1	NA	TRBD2	CSAPGTRDNEQFF	TGCAGTGCTCCCGGGACTAGAGACAATGAGCAGTTCTTC
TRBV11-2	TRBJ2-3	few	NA	CASSLLGGVDTQYF	TGTGCCAGCAGCTTACTGGGGGGAGTGGATACGCAGTATTTT
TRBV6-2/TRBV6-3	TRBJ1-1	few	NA	CASSQRGAGWGTEAFF	TGTGCCAGCAGTCAACGGGGTGCGGGTTGGGGCACTGAAGCTTTCTTT
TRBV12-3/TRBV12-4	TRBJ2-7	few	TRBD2	CASSRLGLAGSYEQYF	TGTGCCAGCAGTCGCCTGGGACTAGCGGGTTCCTACGAGCAGTACTTC
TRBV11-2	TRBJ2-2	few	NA	CASSPPGAGIGELFF	TGTGCCAGCAGCCCACCAGGGGCAGGGATCGGGGAGCTGTTTTTT
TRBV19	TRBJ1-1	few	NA	CASSISRATFAEAFF	TGTGCCAGTAGTATTTCCAGGGCCACGTTTGCTGAAGCTTTCTTT
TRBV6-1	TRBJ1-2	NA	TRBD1	CASSPRTGVIYGYTF	TGTGCCAGCAGCCCCAGAACAGGGGTAATCTATGGCTACACCTTC
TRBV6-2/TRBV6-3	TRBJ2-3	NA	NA	CASSYTVGADTQYF	TGTGCCAGCAGTTACACCGTGGGAGCAGATACGCAGTATTTT
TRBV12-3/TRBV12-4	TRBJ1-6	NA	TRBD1	CASRQTGGNSPLHF	TGTGCCAGCAGACAAACAGGGGGAAATTCACCCCTCCACTTT
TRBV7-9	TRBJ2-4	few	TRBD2	CASSQSGRLSNIQYF	TGTGCCAGCAGCCAGAGCGGGAGGTTAAGTAACATTCAGTACTTC
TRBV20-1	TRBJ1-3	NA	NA	CSAFYTGSGGNTIYF	TGCAGTGCCTTCTATACAGGGTCCGGTGGAAACACCATATATTTT
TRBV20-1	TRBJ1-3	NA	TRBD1	CSARDSSGNTIYF	TGCAGTGCCCGGGACAGTTCAGGAAACACCATATATTTT
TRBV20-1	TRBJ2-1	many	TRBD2	CSARDLSGNSYNEQFF	TGCAGTGCTAGAGATCTTAGCGGGAACTCCTACAATGAGCAGTTCTTC